Below, 7 T cell receptor beta chains from the same sample are listed, as sequenced in a study of a mutant IDH1 vaccine in newly diagnosed glioma. Time point given: week 5, during vaccination. Doses consisted of 300 ug of mutant IDH1 20-mer peptide each, paired with topical imiquimod. Which antigens these TCRs recognize remains unknown. Some clones are missing from TCRdb's copy, which holds only in-frame ones; the method was immunoSEQ multiplex PCR. The sample contains about 33,000 clones, roughly 80% of which appear only once. The starting material was PBMCs, obtained from a glioma patient whose treatment included an IDH1 peptide vaccine. These receptors were obtained from a man aged 25 to 40 with glioma.

The V gene is TRBV19, the J gene TRBJ2-7, with 8 nucleotides matching TRBD2. This CDR3 contains 15 residues. V was clipped by 8 bases and J by 7 bases; unmatched bases: 16. Looked up from germline, CDR1 is LNHDA and CDR2 is SQIVND (reference sequence). The CDR3 DNA reads TGTGCCAGTCAAACTAGCGGAGGGGGGTTTGGAGAGCAGTACTTC. Its translation is CASQTSGGGFGEQYF.

The V call is TRBV30, the J call TRBJ2-7; 11 nucleotides match TRBD2. There are 15 residues in the CDR3. Germline V gene data show CDR1 as GTSNPN and CDR2 as SVGIG (reference sequence). V was pared by 2 bases and J by 2 bases, with 5 bases of the junction left unmatched. CDR3 DNA: TGTGCCTGGAGTAAGTTTAGCGGGAGGGCCTACGAGCAGTACTTC. It is translated as CAWSKFSGRAYEQYF.

This clone is a singleton in its sample. V is TRBV6-6 and J is TRBJ1-2; D remains unclear. With 6 bases removed from V and 8 bases from J, the gap between germline ends came to 22 bases. Germline-derived CDR1 and CDR2 are MNHNY and SVGAGI (reference sequence). The CDR3 spans 15 residues. The CDR3 loop is CASSGRLSKGGGYTF. The CDR3 nucleotides read TGTGCCAGCAGCGGGAGGCTTTCGAAGGGCGGAGGCTACACCTTC.

CDR3 coding DNA: TGTGCCAGCAGGGAGAGTCCGGGACAGCGAAACATTCAGTACTTC. Amino acid sequence: CASRESPGQRNIQYF. The genes are TRBV2 and TRBJ2-4, with 7 positions matching TRBD1. Germline V lookup: CDR1 SNHLY, CDR2 FYNNEI. The CDR3 covers 15 residues. Losses at the gene ends were 6 bases for V and 6 bases for J; bases not matched to a gene: 11. Based on the CDR3 plus reference TRBV2 and TRBJ2-4, the full variable domain is EPEVTQTPSHQVTQMGQEVILRCVPISNHLYFYWYRQILGQKVEFLVSFYNNEISEKSEIFDDQFSVERPDGSNFTLKIRSTKLEDSAMYFCASRESPGQRNIQYFGAGTRLSVL.

The gene calls are TRBV30 and TRBJ2-4; no definite D call. Trimming pared 0 bases from V and 0 bases from J, leaving 6 bases between. The V gene's germline CDR1 is GTSNPN and CDR2 SVGIG (reference sequence). CDR3 length equals 14 residues. The CDR3 nucleotides read TGTGCCTGGAGTGTATCTGGAGCCAAAAACATTCAGTACTTC. Its protein product is CAWSVSGAKNIQYF.

This clone showed up just once. CDR3 loop: CASSWTSGEETQYF. The DNA of the CDR3 is TGTGCCAGCAGTTGGACTAGCGGTGAAGAGACCCAGTACTTC. The genes are TRBV7-7 and TRBJ2-5, with 10 bases lining up with TRBD2. The V gene's germline CDR1 is SSHAT and CDR2 FNYEAQ (reference sequence). After removal of 6 bases from V and 3 bases from J, the junction contained 4 bases not matched to a gene. CDR3 length equals 14 residues. Filled out from reference TRBV7-7 and TRBJ2-5, the complete variable domain reads GAGVSQSPRYKVTKRGQDVTLRCDPISSHATLYWYQQALGQGPEFLTYFNYEAQPDKSGLPSDRFSAERPEGSISTLTIQRTEQRDSAMYRCASSWTSGEETQYFGPGTRLLVL.

The V and J genes are TRBV30 and TRBJ2-7, with D unclear. Germline V gene lookup returns CDR1 GTSNPN and CDR2 SVGIG (reference sequence). The V and J ends lost 0 bases and 4 bases respectively, with 4 bases between them. The CDR3 is 11 residues long. The DNA for the CDR3 is TGTGCCTGGAGTGTTTTTTACGAGCAGTACTTC. Protein product: CAWSVFYEQYF.